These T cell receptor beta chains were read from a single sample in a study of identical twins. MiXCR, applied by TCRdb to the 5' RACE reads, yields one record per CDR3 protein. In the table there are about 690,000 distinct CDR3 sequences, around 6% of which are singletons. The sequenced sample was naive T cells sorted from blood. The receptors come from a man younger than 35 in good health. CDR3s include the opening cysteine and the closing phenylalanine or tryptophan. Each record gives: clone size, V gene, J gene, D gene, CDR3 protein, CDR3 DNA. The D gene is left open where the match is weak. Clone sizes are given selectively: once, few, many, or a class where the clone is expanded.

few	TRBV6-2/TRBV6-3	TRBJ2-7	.	CASSPSDWAYSYEQYF	TGTGCCAGCAGTCCATCCGACTGGGCCTACTCCTACGAGCAGTACTTC
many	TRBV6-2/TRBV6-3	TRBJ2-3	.	CASTSTTRTDTQYF	TGTGCCAGCACCTCAACCACCCGCACAGATACGCAGTATTTT
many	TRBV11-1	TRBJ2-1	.	CASSRGRGYNEQFF	TGTGCCAGCAGCCGCGGCAGAGGCTACAATGAGCAGTTCTTC
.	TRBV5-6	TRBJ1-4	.	CASSLRGLPLNEKLFF	TGTGCCAGCAGCTTGCGGGGACTACCCCTAAATGAAAAACTGTTTTTT
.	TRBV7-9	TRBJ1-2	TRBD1	CASTRQGYGYTF	TGTGCCAGCACCCGACAGGGGTATGGCTACACCTTC
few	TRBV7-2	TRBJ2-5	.	CASSLVSSSQETQYF	TGTGCCAGCAGCTTAGTCAGTAGCTCCCAAGAGACCCAGTACTTC
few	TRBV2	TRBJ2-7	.	CASSGPTRGWYEQYF	TGTGCCAGCAGTGGCCCGACTAGGGGTTGGTACGAGCAGTACTTC
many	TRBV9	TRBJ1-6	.	CASSVALPGFSPLHF	TGTGCCAGCAGCGTAGCTTTGCCTGGGTTTTCACCCCTCCACTTT
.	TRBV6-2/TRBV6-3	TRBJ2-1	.	CALGGYNEQFF	TGTGCTTTGGGCGGCTACAATGAGCAGTTCTTC
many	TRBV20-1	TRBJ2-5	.	CSAGESFTGQRRTQYF	TGCAGTGCTGGGGAATCTTTTACAGGGCAGCGCCGGACCCAGTACTTC
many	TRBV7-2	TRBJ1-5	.	CASSVTGGAQHF	TGTGCCAGCAGCGTTACCGGAGGGGCCCAGCATTTT
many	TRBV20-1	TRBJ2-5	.	CSASRGGETQYF	TGCAGTGCTAGTAGGGGTGGAGAGACCCAGTACTTC
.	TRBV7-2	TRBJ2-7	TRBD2	CASSSTGTSVLNEQYF	TGTGCCAGCAGCTCAACCGGGACTAGCGTGCTAAACGAGCAGTACTTC
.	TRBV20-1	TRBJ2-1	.	CSARTSNSYNEQFF	TGCAGTGCTAGAACCAGTAATTCCTACAATGAGCAGTTCTTC
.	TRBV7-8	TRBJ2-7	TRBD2	CASSLESGAAVIYEQYF	TGTGCCAGCAGCTTAGAGAGCGGGGCCGCTGTGATCTACGAGCAGTACTTC
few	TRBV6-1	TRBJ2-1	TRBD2	CASGRGGEQFF	TGTGCCAGCGGGAGGGGAGGTGAGCAGTTCTTC
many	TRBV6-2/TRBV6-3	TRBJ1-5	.	CASSYSSGNQPQHF	TGTGCCAGCAGTTACTCGTCGGGGAATCAGCCCCAGCATTTT
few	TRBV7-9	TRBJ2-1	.	CASSLSTSFNEQFF	TGTGCCAGCAGCTTATCGACTAGTTTCAATGAGCAGTTCTTC
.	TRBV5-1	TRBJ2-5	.	CASRSDPAETQYF	TGCGCCAGCAGATCGGACCCAGCGGAGACCCAGTACTTC
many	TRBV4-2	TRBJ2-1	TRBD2	CASSQGQLAGGQEQFF	TGTGCCAGCAGCCAAGGGCAACTAGCGGGAGGCCAGGAGCAGTTCTTC
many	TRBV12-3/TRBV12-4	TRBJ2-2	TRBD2	CASSLGKTSGGYRELFF	TGTGCCAGCAGTTTAGGAAAGACTAGCGGGGGTTACCGGGAGCTGTTTTTT
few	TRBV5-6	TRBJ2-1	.	CASSPEDTGIHEQFF	TGTGCCAGCAGCCCGGAAGACACTGGGATCCATGAGCAGTTCTTC
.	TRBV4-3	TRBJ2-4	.	CASSQEFSGYGLAKNIQYF	TGCGCCAGCAGCCAAGAATTCTCGGGTTATGGACTAGCCAAAAACATTCAGTACTTC
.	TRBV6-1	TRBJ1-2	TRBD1	CASIDTGGFDGYTF	TGTGCCAGCATCGACACAGGGGGCTTCGATGGCTACACCTTC
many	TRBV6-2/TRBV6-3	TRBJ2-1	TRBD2	CASSYSGASGIYNEQFF	TGTGCCAGCAGTTACTCGGGGGCTAGCGGGATCTACAATGAGCAGTTCTTC
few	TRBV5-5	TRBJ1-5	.	CASSLEGSPNQPQHF	TGTGCCAGCAGCTTGGAAGGGTCCCCCAATCAGCCCCAGCATTTT
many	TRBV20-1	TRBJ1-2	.	CSAQTGRNYGYTF	TGCAGTGCCCAAACCGGACGGAACTATGGCTACACCTTC
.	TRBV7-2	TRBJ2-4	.	CASSLKGRLAKNIQYF	TGTGCCAGCAGCTTAAAGGGAAGGTTAGCCAAAAACATTCAGTACTTC
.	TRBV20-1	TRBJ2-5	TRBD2	CSALTRREGRQTQYF	TGCAGTGCCCTAACGCGGCGGGAGGGCCGACAGACCCAGTACTTC
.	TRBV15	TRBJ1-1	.	CATSREGREAFF	TGTGCCACCAGCAGAGAGGGTCGTGAAGCTTTCTTT
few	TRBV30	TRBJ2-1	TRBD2	CAWGEGLLSYNEQFF	TGTGCCTGGGGGGAGGGCCTACTCTCCTACAATGAGCAGTTCTTC
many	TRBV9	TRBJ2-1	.	CASSVGGPANEQFF	TGTGCCAGCAGCGTAGGGGGACCCGCCAATGAGCAGTTCTTC
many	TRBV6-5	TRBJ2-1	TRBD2	CASSYSRLAGANEQFF	TGTGCCAGCAGTTACTCGCGACTAGCGGGAGCCAATGAGCAGTTCTTC
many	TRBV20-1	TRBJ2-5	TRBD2	CSVLAGDGETQYF	TGCAGTGTACTAGCGGGAGATGGAGAGACCCAGTACTTC
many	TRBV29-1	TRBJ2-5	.	CSVAALYQETQYF	TGCAGCGTTGCAGCGTTATACCAAGAGACCCAGTACTTC
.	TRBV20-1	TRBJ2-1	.	CSARDPYSGLLSYNEQFF	TGCAGTGCTAGAGATCCATATAGCGGCCTCCTCTCCTACAATGAGCAGTTCTTC
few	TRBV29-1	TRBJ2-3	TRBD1	CSVETDRVGTDTQYF	TGCAGCGTTGAGACCGACAGGGTAGGCACAGATACGCAGTATTTT
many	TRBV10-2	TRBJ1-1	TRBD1	CASRTTGLPEAFF	TGCGCCAGCAGAACGACAGGGCTCCCTGAAGCTTTCTTT
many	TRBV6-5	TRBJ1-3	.	CASSYSGGVARNTIYF	TGTGCCAGCAGTTACTCGGGGGGAGTTGCCCGAAACACCATATATTTT
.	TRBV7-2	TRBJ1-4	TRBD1	CASSFRPTGVNEKLFF	TGTGCCAGCAGCTTTAGACCGACAGGGGTTAATGAAAAACTGTTTTTT
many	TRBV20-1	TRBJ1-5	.	CSAPAGEWVNQPQHF	TGCAGTGCCCCCGCAGGGGAATGGGTGAATCAGCCCCAGCATTTT
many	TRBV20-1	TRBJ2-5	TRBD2	CSAQRGREETQYF	TGCAGTGCGCAGCGGGGTCGGGAAGAGACCCAGTACTTC
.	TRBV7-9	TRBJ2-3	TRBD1	CASSITTGGGTDTQYF	TGTGCCAGCAGCATAACGACAGGGGGAGGCACAGATACGCAGTATTTT
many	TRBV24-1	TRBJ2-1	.	CATSARQGGSEQFF	TGTGCCACCAGTGCTAGGCAGGGGGGTAGTGAGCAGTTCTTC